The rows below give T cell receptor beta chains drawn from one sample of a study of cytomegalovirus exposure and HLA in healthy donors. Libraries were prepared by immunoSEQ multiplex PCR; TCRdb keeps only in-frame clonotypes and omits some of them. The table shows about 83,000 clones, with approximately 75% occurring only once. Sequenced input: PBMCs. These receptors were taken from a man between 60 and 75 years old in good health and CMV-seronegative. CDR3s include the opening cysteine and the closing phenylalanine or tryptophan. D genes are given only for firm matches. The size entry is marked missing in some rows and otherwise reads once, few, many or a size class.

CASSQLQGANYGYTF TGCGCCAGCAGCCAATTACAGGGGGCTAACTATGGCTACACCTTC TRBJ1-2 - TRBV5-1 TRBD1
CASSQRQGGNEQFF TGTGCCAGCAGTCAACGACAGGGTGGCAATGAGCAGTTCTTC TRBJ2-1 - TRBV6-5 TRBD1
CASSSWSGDSYEQYF TGCGCCAGCAGCAGTTGGTCAGGTGACTCCTACGAGCAGTACTTC TRBJ2-7 - TRBV4-1 -
CASSQWVGGTEAFF TGTGCCAGCAGCCAATGGGTAGGGGGCACTGAAGCTTTCTTT TRBJ1-1 - TRBV4-2 -
CAWSPFGDSSYEQYF TGTGCCTGGAGTCCCTTCGGAGATAGCTCCTATGAGCAGTACTTC TRBJ2-5 - TRBV30 -
CASRQATNEKLFF TGTGCCAGCAGACAGGCAACTAATGAAAAACTGTTTTTT TRBJ1-4 few TRBV7-3 -
CAWSVRPGEAFF TGTGCCTGGAGTGTCCGTCCAGGGGAAGCTTTCTTT TRBJ1-1 - TRBV30 -
CASSSAGVKKAFF TGTGCCAGCAGTTCCGCAGGGGTGAAGAAAGCTTTCTTT TRBJ1-1 - TRBV7-9 -
CASRSGQWETQYF TGCGCCAGCAGAAGCGGACAGTGGGAGACCCAGTACTTC TRBJ2-5 - TRBV5-1 -
CASSVVWAVQNTEAFF TGTGCCAGCAGCGTAGTTTGGGCAGTTCAAAACACTGAAGCTTTCTTT TRBJ1-1 - TRBV9 -
CASSLSGGSGGYEQYF TGTGCCAGCAGCTTGTCAGGGGGTAGCGGGGGCTACGAGCAGTACTTC TRBJ2-7 - TRBV5-7 TRBD2
CASSMGGGLPYEQYF TGTGCCAGTAGTATGGGTGGGGGCCTTCCCTACGAGCAGTACTTC TRBJ2-7 - TRBV19 -
CASRAQGGTNSGANVLTF TGTGCCAGCAGGGCTCAGGGGGGCACCAACTCTGGGGCCAACGTCCTGACTTTC TRBJ2-6 - TRBV7-3 -
CASRPGGTVHNSPLHF TGTGCCAGTAGACCAGGGGGGACTGTCCACAATTCACCCCTCCACTTT TRBJ1-6 - TRBV19 TRBD1
CASSPGTGRNLNTEAFF TGTGCCAGCAGCCCCGGGACAGGGCGGAATCTGAACACTGAAGCTTTCTTT TRBJ1-1 - TRBV25-1 TRBD1
CASSSAPPGLGYEQYF TGTGCCAGCAGCTCAGCCCCCCCGGGACTAGGCTACGAGCAGTACTTC TRBJ2-7 - TRBV11-2 TRBD2
CASIGGASTDTQYF TGTGCCAGCATAGGGGGGGCGAGCACAGATACGCAGTATTTT TRBJ2-3 - TRBV6-5 -
CASRAGTGGVGPEQYF TGTGCCAGCAGGGCCGGGACAGGGGGGGTGGGTCCCGAGCAGTACTTC TRBJ2-7 - TRBV7-2 TRBD1
CASSQGSTPYEQYF TGCGCCAGCAGCCAGGGATCTACTCCCTACGAGCAGTACTTC TRBJ2-7 many TRBV5-1 -
CASRLSGGAQGGEQFF TGTGCCAGCAGACTTAGCGGGGGGGCACAGGGGGGTGAGCAGTTCTTC TRBJ2-1 - TRBV7-6 TRBD2
CASSGTGGNYGYTF TGCGCCAGCAGTGGGACAGGGGGCAACTATGGCTACACCTTC TRBJ1-2 - TRBV5-1 TRBD1
CASSLSGGGDTQYF TGTGCCAGCAGCCTTAGCGGGGGGGGAGATACGCAGTATTTT TRBJ2-3 - TRBV7-3 TRBD2
CASTQLREYTEAFF TGTGCCAGCACCCAACTCAGGGAATACACTGAAGCTTTCTTT TRBJ1-1 - TRBV6-6 -
CASSSPELAGGLAEQFF TGCGCCAGCAGCTCACCAGAGTTAGCGGGGGGGCTCGCTGAGCAGTTCTTC TRBJ2-1 - TRBV5-1 TRBD2
CAWIGSSGDNEQFF TGTGCCTGGATTGGTTCCAGCGGAGACAATGAGCAGTTCTTC TRBJ2-1 - TRBV30 -
CASSPGQPNSPLHF TGTGCCAGCAGCCCGGGACAACCAAATTCACCCCTCCACTTT TRBJ1-6 - TRBV6-5 -
CASSRFGQMNTEAFF TGTGCCAGCAGCCGGTTCGGACAGATGAACACTGAAGCTTTCTTT TRBJ1-1 few TRBV6-1 -
CASSSHEGQGGYEQYF TGTGCCAGCAGTTCCCACGAGGGACAGGGTGGCTACGAGCAGTACTTC TRBJ2-7 once TRBV6-5 TRBD1
CASSSRGGPWDF TGTGCCAGCAGCTCCCGCGGTGGCCCCTGGGACTTC TRBJ2-7 - TRBV7-3 -
CATRQGAEVGEAFF TGTGCCACCCGACAGGGGGCGGAGGTGGGTGAAGCTTTCTTT TRBJ1-1 once TRBV10-3 TRBD1
CASSEVSGNQPQHF TGTGCCAGCAGTGAGGTCAGTGGCAATCAGCCCCAGCATTTT TRBJ1-5 few TRBV2 -
CSVETGNTEAFF TGCAGCGTTGAGACAGGGAACACTGAAGCTTTCTTT TRBJ1-1 - TRBV29-1 -
CASRYVLAEQYF TGTGCCAGCAGATACGTACTTGCCGAGCAGTACTTC TRBJ2-7 - TRBV5-4 -
CAWSQGWTEAFF TGTGCCTGGTCACAGGGATGGACTGAAGCTTTCTTT TRBJ1-1 - TRBV30 -
CASSLGTASTDTQYF TGCGCCAGCAGCTTGGGAACAGCAAGCACAGATACGCAGTATTTT TRBJ2-3 - TRBV5-1 -
CASSRGLAGYNEQFF TGTGCCAGCAGCCGCGGACTAGCGGGGTACAATGAGCAGTTCTTC TRBJ2-1 few TRBV11-2 TRBD2
CSSSLGPQGTEAFF TGTTCCAGCAGCTTGGGACCACAGGGAACTGAAGCTTTCTTT TRBJ1-1 - TRBV7-9 -
CASSGQGPTDTQYF TGTGCCAGCAGCGGGCAGGGGCCCACAGATACGCAGTATTTT TRBJ2-3 - TRBV9 -
CASSGDSDNEQFF TGTGCCAGCTCGGGGGACTCCGACAATGAGCAGTTCTTC TRBJ2-1 - TRBV18 -
CASSYENRGRETEAFF TGTGCCAGCAGTTACGAAAACAGGGGGCGGGAGACTGAAGCTTTCTTT TRBJ1-1 - TRBV6-6 TRBD1
CASSLPGSSYNEQFF TGTGCCAGCAGCTTACCGGGTAGCTCCTACAATGAGCAGTTCTTC TRBJ2-1 - TRBV7-9 -
CARSCRTGLAGRETQYF TGTGCCAGAAGCTGTCGTACTGGACTAGCAGGTCGAGAGACCCAGTACTTC TRBJ2-5 few TRBV5-3 TRBD2